This T cell receptor (beta chain) was identified in a study of cytomegalovirus exposure and HLA in healthy donors. The CDR3 length is 14 residues. Germline V gene data show CDR1 as SNHLY and CDR2 as FYNNEI. Trimming at V came to 6 bases and at J to 6 bases, leaving 7 bases not matched to a gene. Primers included in the PCR were 60 Vbeta and 13 Jbeta primers. Generated by immunoSEQ multiplex PCR, the TCRdb table keeps only in-frame clones and is missing some. The sample includes around 180,000 clones, around 84% of them seen just once. This sequence joins TRBV2 and TRBJ2-3, with TRBD2 matching over 9 bases. Sequenced sample: PBMCs. The TCR comes from a girl aged 2-10 years in good health and CMV-seropositive. The CDR3 protein is CASSEGTSRDTQYF. CDR3 coding DNA: TGTGCCAGCAGCGAGGGGACTAGCAGGGATACGCAGTATTTT.